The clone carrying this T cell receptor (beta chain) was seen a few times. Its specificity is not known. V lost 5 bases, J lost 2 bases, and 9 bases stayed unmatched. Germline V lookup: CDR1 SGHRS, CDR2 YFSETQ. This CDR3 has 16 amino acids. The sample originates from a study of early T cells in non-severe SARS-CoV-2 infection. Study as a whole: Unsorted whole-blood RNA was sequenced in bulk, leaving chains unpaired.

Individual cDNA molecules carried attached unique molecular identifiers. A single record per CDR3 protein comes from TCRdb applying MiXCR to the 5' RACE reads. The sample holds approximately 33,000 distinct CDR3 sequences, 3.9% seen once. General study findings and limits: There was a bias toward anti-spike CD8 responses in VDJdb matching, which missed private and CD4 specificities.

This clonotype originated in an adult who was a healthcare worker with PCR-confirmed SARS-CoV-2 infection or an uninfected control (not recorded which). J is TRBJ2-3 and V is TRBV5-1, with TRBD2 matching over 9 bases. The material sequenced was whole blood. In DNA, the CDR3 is TGCGCCAGCAGTAATGGCGGGAGGGCCGTCACAGATACGCAGTATTTT. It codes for CASSNGGRAVTDTQYF. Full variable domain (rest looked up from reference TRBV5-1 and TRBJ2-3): KAGVTQTPRYLIKTRGQQVTLSCSPISGHRSVSWYQQTPGQGLQFLFEYFSETQRNKGNFPGRFSGRQFSNSRSEMNVSTLELGDSALYLCASSNGGRAVTDTQYFGPGTRLTVL.